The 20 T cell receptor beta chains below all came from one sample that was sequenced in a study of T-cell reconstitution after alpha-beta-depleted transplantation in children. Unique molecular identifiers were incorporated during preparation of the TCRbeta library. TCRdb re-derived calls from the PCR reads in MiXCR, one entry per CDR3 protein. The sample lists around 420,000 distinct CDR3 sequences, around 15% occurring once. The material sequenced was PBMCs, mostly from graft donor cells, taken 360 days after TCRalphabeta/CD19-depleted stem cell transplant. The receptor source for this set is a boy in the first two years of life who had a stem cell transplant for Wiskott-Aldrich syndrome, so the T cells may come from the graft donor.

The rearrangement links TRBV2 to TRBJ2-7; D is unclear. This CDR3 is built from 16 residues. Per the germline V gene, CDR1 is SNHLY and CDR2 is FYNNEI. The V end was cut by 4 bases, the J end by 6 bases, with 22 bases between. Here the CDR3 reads CASSGDILPKPTEQYF. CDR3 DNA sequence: TGTGCCAGCAGTGGAGACATCCTCCCGAAGCCGACCGAGCAGTACTTC.

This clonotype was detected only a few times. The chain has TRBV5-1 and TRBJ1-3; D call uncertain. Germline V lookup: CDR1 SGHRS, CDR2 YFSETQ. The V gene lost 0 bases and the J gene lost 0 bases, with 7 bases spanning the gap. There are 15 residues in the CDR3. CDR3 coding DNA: TGCGCCAGCAGCTTGGCCAGTAGCTCTGGAAACACCATATATTTT. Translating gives CASSLASSSGNTIYF.

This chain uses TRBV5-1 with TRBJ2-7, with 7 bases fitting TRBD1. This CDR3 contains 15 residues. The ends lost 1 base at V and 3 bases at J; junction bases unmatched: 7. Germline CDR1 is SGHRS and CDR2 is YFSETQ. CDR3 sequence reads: CASSLNGQAVYEQYF. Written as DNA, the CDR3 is TGCGCCAGCAGCTTGAACGGACAGGCAGTCTACGAGCAGTACTTC.

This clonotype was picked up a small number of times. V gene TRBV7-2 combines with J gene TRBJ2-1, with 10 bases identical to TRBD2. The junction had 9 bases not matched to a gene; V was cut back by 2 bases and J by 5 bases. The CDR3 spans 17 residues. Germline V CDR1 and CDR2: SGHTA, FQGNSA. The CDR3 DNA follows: TGTGCCAGCAGCTTACAGGGACTAGCGCGCCTTCACAATGAGCAGTTCTTC. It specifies CASSLQGLARLHNEQFF.

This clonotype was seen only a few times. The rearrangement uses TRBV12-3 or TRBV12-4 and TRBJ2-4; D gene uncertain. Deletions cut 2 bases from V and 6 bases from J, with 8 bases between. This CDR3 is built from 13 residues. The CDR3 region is CASSLRQINIQYF. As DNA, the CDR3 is TGTGCCAGCAGTTTACGGCAGATAAACATTCAGTACTTC.

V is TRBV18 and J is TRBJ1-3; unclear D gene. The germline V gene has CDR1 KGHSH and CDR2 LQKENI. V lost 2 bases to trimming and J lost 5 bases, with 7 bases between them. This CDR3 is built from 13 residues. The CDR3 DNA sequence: TGTGCCAGCTCACCAGACTTGCGAAACACCATATATTTT. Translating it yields CASSPDLRNTIYF.

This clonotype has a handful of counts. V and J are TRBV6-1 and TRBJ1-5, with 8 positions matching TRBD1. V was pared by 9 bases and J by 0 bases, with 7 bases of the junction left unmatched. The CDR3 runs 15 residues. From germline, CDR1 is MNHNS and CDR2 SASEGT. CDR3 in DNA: TGTGCCAGTTCTCGGGGACAGGCTAGCAATCAGCCCCAGCATTTT. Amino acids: CASSRGQASNQPQHF.

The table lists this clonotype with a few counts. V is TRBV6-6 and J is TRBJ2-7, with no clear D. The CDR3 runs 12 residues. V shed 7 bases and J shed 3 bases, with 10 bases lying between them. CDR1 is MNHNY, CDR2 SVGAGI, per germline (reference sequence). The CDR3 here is CASIKAGYEQYF. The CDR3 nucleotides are TGTGCCAGCATTAAGGCTGGCTACGAGCAGTACTTC.

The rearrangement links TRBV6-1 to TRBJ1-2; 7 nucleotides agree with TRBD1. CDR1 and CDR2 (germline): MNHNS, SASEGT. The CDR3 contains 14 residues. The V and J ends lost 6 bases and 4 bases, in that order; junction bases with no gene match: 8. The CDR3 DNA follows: TGTGCCAGCAGCCCCGGGACAGACCTCTATGGCTACACCTTC. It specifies CASSPGTDLYGYTF.

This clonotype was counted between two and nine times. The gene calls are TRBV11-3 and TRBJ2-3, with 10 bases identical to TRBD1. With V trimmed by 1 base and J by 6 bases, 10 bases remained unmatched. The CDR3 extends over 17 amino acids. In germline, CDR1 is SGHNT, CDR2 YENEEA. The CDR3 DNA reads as TGTGCCAGCAGCTTAGGTTTAAGGACAGGGGGGGTGGATACGCAGTATTTT. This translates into CASSLGLRTGGVDTQYF.

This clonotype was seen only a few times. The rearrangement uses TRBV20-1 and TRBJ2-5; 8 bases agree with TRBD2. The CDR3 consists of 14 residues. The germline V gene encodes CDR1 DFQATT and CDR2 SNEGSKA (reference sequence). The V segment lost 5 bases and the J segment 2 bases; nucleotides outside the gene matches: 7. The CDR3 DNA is TGCAGTGCTGTGGTAGCGGGGACTCAAGAGACCCAGTACTTC. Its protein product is CSAVVAGTQETQYF.

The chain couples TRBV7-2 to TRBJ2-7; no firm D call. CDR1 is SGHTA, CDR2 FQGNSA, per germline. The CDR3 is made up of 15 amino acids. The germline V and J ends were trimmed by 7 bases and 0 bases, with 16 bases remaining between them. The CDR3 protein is CASTKYPGSSYEQYF. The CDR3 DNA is TGTGCCAGCACCAAATACCCCGGCAGCTCCTACGAGCAGTACTTC.

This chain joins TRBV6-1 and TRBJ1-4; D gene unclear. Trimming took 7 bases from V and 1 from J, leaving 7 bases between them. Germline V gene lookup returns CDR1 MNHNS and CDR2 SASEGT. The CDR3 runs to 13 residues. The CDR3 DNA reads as TGTGCCAGCAAATTAGGAACTAATGAAAAACTGTTTTTT. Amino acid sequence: CASKLGTNEKLFF.

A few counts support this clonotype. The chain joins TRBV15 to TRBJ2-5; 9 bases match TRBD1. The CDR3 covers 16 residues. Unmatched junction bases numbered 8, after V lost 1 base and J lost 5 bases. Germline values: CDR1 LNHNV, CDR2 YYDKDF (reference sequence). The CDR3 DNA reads TGTGCCACCAGCAGAGGGGGGACAGGGCTTGAGGAGACCCAGTACTTC. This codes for CATSRGGTGLEETQYF.

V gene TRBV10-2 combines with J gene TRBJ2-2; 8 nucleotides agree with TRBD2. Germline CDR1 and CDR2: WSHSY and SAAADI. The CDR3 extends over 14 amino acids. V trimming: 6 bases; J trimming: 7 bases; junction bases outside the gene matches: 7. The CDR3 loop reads CASRKAGDVGELFF. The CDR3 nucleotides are TGCGCCAGCAGGAAAGCGGGAGATGTCGGGGAGCTGTTTTTT.

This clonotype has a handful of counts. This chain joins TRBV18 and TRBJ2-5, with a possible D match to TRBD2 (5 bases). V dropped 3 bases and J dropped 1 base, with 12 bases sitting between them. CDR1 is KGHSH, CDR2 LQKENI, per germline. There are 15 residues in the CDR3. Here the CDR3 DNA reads TGTGCCAGCTCACCGCTCGGAGGTAGCCAAGAGACCCAGTACTTC. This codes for CASSPLGGSQETQYF.

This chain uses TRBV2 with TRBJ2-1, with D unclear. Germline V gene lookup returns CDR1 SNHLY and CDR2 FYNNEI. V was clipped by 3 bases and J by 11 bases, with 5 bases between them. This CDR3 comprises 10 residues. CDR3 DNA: TGTGCCAGCAGTGAGGATCAGCAGTTCTTC. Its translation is CASSEDQQFF.

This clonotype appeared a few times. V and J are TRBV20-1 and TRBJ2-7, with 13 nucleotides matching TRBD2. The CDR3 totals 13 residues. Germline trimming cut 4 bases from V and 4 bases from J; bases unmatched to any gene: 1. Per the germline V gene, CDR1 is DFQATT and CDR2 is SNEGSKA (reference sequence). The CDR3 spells CSATGLAGYEQYF. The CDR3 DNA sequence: TGCAGTGCTACGGGACTAGCGGGGTACGAGCAGTACTTC.

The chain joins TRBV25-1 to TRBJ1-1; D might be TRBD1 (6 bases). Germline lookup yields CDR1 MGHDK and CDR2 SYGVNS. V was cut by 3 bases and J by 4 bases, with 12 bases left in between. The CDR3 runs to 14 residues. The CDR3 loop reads CASSETGLSTEAFF. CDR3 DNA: TGTGCCAGCAGTGAGACAGGTCTGAGCACTGAAGCTTTCTTT.

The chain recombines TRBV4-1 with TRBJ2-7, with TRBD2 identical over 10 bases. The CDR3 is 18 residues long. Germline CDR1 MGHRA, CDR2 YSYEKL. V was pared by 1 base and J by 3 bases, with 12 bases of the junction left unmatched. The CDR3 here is CASSQALRVGLADYEQYF. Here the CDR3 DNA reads TGCGCCAGCAGCCAAGCCCTAAGGGTAGGACTAGCGGACTACGAGCAGTACTTC.